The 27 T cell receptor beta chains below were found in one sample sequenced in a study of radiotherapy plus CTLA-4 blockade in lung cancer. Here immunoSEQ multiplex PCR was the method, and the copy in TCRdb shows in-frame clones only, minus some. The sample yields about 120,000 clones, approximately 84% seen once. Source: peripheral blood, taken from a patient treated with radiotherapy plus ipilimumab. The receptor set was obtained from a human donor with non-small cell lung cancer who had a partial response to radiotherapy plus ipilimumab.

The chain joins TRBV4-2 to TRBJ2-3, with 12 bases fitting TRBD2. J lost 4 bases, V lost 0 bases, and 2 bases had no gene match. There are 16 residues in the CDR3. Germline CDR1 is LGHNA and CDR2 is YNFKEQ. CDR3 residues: CASSQDLAGGPDTQYF. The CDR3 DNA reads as TGTGCCAGCAGCCAAGATCTAGCGGGAGGGCCAGATACGCAGTATTTT.

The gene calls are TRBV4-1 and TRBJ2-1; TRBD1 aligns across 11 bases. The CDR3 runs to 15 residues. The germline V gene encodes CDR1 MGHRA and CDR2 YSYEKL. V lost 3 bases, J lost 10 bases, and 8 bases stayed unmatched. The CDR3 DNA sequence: TGCGCCAGCAGCCATTATGGACAGGGGGCTGAGGAGCAGTTCTTC. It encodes CASSHYGQGAEEQFF.

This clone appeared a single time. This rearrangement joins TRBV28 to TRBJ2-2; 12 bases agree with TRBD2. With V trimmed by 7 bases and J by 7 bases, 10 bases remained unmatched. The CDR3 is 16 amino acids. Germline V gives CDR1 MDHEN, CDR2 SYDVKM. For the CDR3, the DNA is TGTGCCAGCACTCTAGCGGGAGGGCCGGGGAACGGGGAGCTGTTTTTT. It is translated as CASTLAGGPGNGELFF.

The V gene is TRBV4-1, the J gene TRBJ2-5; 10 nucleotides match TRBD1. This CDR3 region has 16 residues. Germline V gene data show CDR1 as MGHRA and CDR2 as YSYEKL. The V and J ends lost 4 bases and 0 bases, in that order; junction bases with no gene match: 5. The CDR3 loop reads CASSLGQGTYQETQYF. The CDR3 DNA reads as TGCGCCAGCAGCCTGGGACAGGGGACGTACCAAGAGACCCAGTACTTC.

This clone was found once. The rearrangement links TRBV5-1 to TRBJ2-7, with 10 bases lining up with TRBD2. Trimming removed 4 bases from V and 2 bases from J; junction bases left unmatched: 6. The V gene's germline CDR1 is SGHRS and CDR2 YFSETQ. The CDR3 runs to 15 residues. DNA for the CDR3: TGCGCCAGCAGCACCAACCTAGCGGGGGCCTACGAGCAGTACTTC. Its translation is CASSTNLAGAYEQYF.

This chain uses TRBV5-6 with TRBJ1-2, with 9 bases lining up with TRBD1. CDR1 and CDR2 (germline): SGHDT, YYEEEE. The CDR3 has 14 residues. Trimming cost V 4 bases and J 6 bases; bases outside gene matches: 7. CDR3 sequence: CASSQGTGIHGYTF. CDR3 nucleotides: TGTGCCAGCAGCCAGGGGACAGGGATTCATGGCTACACCTTC.

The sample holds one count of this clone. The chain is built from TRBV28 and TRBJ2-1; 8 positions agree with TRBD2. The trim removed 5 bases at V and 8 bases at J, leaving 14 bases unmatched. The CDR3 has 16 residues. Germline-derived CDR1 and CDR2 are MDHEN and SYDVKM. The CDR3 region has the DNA TGTGCCAGCAGTACACTGAGGCAGCGGGAGTGGGATGAGCAGTTCTTC. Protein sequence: CASSTLRQREWDEQFF. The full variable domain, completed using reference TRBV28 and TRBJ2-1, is DVKVTQSSRYLVKRTGEKVFLECVQDMDHENMFWYRQDPGLGLRLIYFSYDVKMKEKGDIPEGYSVSREKKERFSLILESASTNQTSMYLCASSTLRQREWDEQFFGPGTRLTVL.

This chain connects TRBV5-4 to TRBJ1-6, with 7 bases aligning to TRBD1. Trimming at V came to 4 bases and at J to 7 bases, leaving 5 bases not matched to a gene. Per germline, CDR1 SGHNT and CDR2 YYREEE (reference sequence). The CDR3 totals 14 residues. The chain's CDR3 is CASSQGGQNSPLHF. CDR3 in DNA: TGTGCCAGCAGCCAGGGGGGACAAAATTCACCCCTCCACTTT.

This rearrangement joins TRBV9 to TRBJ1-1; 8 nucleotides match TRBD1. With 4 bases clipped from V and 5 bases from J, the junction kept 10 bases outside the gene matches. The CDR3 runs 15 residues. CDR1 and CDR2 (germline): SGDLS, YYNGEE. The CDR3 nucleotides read TGTGCCAGCAGCCTAACCTCGACAGGGGTAACTGAAGCTTTCTTT. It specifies CASSLTSTGVTEAFF.

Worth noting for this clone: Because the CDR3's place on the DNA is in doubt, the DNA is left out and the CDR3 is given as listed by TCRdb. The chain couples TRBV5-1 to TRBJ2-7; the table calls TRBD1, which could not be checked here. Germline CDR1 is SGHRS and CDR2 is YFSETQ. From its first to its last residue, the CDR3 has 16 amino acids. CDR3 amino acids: CASSVGPGQGAYEQYF.

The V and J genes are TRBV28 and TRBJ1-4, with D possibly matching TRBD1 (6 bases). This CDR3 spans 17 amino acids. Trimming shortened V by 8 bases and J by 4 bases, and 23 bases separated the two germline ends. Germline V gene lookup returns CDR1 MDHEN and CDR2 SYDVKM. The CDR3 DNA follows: TGTGCCAGCCGACCCAGTTTGCTTCCAGGGGTTAATGAAAAACTGTTTTTT. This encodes CASRPSLLPGVNEKLFF.

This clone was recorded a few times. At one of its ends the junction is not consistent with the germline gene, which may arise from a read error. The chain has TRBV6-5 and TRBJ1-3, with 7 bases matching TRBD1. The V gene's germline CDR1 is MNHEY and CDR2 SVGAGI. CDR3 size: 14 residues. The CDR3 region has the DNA TGTGCCAGCAGTGACTCGGACAGGACGAACACCATATATTTT. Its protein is CASSDSDRTNTIYF.

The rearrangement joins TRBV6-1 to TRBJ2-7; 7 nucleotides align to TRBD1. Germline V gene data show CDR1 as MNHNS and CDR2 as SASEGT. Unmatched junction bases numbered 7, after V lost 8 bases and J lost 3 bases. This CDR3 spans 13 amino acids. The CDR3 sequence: CASVPGQIYEQYF. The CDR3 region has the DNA TGTGCCAGCGTGCCGGGACAGATCTACGAGCAGTACTTC.

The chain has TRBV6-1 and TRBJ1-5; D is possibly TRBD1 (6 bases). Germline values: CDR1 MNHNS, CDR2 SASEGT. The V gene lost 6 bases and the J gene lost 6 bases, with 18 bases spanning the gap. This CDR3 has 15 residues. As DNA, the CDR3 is TGTGCCAGCAGACTAATGGGACACGCGAGTCAGCCCCAGCATTTT. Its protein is CASRLMGHASQPQHF.

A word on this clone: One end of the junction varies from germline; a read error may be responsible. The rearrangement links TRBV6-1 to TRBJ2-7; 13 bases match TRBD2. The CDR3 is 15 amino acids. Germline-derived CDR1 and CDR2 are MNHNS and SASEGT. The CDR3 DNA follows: TGTGCCATCAGTGATTTGGGACTAGCGGGATCCGAGCAGTACTTC. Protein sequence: CAISDLGLAGSEQYF.

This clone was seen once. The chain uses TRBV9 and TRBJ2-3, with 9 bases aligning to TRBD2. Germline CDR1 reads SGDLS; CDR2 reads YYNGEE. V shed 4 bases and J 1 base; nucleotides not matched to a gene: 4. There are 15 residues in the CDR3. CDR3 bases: TGTGCCAGCAGCTCTTTAGCGGGAGGCACAGATACGCAGTATTTT. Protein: CASSSLAGGTDTQYF.

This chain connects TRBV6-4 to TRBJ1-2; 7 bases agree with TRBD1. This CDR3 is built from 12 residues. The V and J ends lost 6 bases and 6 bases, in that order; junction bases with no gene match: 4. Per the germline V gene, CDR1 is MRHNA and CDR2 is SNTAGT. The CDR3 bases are TGTGCCAGCAGCGAACAGGGGAATGGCTACACCTTC. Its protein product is CASSEQGNGYTF.

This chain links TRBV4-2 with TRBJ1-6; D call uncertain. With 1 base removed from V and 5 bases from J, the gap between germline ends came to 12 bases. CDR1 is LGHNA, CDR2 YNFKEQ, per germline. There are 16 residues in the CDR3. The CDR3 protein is CASSQGAGQDNSPLHF. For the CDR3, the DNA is TGTGCCAGCAGCCAAGGGGCGGGTCAGGATAATTCACCCCTCCACTTT.

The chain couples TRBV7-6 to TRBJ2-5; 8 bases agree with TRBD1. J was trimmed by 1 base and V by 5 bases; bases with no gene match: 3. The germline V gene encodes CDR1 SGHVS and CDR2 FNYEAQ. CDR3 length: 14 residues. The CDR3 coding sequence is TGTGCCAGCAGCCCAGGGGGCACCCAAGAGACCCAGTACTTC. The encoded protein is CASSPGGTQETQYF. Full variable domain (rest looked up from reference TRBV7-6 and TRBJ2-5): GAGVSQSPRYKVTKRGQDVALRCDPISGHVSLYWYRQALGQGPEFLTYFNYEAQQDKSGLPNDRFSAERPEGSISTLTIQRTEQRDSAMYRCASSPGGTQETQYFGPGTRLLVL.

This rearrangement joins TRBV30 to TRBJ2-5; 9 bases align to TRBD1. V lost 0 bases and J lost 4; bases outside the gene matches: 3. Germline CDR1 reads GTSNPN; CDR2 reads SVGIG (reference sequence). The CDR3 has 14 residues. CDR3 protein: CAWSVTGGRETQYF. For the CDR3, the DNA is TGTGCCTGGAGTGTAACAGGGGGCCGAGAGACCCAGTACTTC.

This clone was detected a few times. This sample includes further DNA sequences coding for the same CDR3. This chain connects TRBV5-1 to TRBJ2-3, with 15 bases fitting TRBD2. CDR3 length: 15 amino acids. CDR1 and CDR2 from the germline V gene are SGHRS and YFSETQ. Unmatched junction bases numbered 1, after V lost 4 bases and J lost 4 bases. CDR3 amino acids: CASSRTSGRADTQYF. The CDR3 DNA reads TGCGCCAGCAGCAGGACTAGCGGGAGGGCAGATACGCAGTATTTT.

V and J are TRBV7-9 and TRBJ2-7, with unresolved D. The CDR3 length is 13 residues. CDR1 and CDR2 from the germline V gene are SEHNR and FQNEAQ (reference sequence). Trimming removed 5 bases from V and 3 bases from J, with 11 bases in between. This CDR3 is CASSLDSRYEQYV. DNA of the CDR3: TGTGCCAGCAGCCTTGACTCCCGCTACGAGCAGTACGTC.

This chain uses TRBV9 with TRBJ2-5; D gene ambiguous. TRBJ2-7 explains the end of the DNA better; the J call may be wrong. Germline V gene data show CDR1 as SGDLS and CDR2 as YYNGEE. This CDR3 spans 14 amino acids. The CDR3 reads CASSAYGENYEQYF. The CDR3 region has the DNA TGTGCCAGCAGCGCGTACGGTGAGAACTACGAGCAGTACTTC.

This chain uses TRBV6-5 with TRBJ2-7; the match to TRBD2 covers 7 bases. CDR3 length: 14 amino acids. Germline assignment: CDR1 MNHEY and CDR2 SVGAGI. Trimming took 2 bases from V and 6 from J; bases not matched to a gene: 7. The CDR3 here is CASSYSSRGSEQYF. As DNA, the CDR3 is TGTGCCAGCAGTTACAGTTCGCGGGGGAGCGAGCAGTACTTC.

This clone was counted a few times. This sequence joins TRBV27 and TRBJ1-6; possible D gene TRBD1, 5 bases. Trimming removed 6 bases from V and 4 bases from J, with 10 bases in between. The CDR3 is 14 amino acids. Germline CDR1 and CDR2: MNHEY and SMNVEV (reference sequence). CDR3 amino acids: CASSSDKYNSPLHF. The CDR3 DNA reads TGTGCCAGCAGCTCGGACAAATATAATTCACCCCTCCACTTT.

The CDR3 spells CASSKNRGHNTGELFF. The CDR3 DNA reads TGTGCCAGCAGCAAGAACAGGGGGCATAACACCGGGGAGCTGTTTTTT. V and J are TRBV9 and TRBJ2-2, with TRBD1 matching over 9 bases. The CDR3 runs to 16 residues. V was pared by 4 bases and J by 2 bases, with 6 bases of the junction left unmatched. The V gene's germline CDR1 is SGDLS and CDR2 YYNGEE.

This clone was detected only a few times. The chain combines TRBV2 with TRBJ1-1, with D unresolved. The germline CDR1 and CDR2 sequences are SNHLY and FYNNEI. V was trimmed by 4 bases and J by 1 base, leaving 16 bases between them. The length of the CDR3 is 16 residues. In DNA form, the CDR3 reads TGTGCCAGCAGTGTTCCCCCTCAGGTCCCGAACACTGAAGCTTTCTTT. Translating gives CASSVPPQVPNTEAFF.